The rows below give T cell receptor beta chains drawn from one sample of a study of blood T cell repertoires in COVID-19. Using immunoSEQ multiplex PCR, the repertoire was profiled, and TCRdb retains in-frame clones only, with some absent. The table has 200,000 to 300,000 clones, around 85% seen once. Material: peripheral blood. All receptors derive from a woman at least 80 years old with acute or convalescent COVID-19. The CDR3 runs from the conserved cysteine through the conserved F or W. A D gene is named only where the DNA matches it firmly. Clone size is stated in some rows and not others, as once, few, many or a class when expanded.

size	V	D	J	CDR3	DNA
.	TRBV5-1	.	TRBJ2-7	CASSLAKTPYEQYF	TGCGCCAGCAGCTTGGCTAAAACTCCCTACGAGCAGTACTTC
.	TRBV14	.	TRBJ1-5	CASSQGGLYSNQPQHF	TGTGCCAGCAGCCAAGGGGGACTTTACAGCAATCAGCCCCAGCATTTT
few	TRBV18	.	TRBJ1-5	CASSRDSNQPQHF	TGTGCCAGCTCGAGGGATAGCAATCAGCCCCAGCATTTT
.	TRBV5-1	.	TRBJ2-7	CASSTGNSYEQYF	TGCGCCAGCAGCACCGGAAACAGCTACGAGCAGTACTTC
.	TRBV7-3	.	TRBJ2-5	CASSLTGSLQETQYF	TGTGCCAGCAGCCTGACAGGTTCCCTTCAAGAGACCCAGTACTTC
.	TRBV5-1	TRBD2	TRBJ2-1	CASSSSGGRNEQFF	TGCGCCAGCAGCAGTAGCGGGGGACGGAATGAGCAGTTCTTC
.	TRBV12-3/TRBV12-4	.	TRBJ1-1	CASRGRAEAFF	TGTGCCAGCAGGGGGAGAGCTGAAGCTTTCTTT
.	TRBV15	.	TRBJ1-1	CATSRVEELNTEAFF	TGTGCCACCAGCAGAGTGGAGGAACTGAACACTGAAGCTTTCTTT
.	TRBV5-1	TRBD1	TRBJ1-2	CASSLGGTGTNYGYTF	TGCGCCAGCAGCTTGGGGGGGACAGGGACCAACTATGGCTACACCTTC
.	TRBV19	TRBD1	TRBJ1-2	CASSIGPGTGGGYTF	TGTGCCAGTAGTATAGGTCCCGGGACAGGGGGTGGCTACACCTTC
once	TRBV9	TRBD1	TRBJ1-2	CASRSAGQRRGGYTF	TGTGCCAGCCGCAGCGCGGGACAGCGCCGGGGTGGCTACACCTTC
.	TRBV6-2/TRBV6-3	TRBD2	TRBJ2-4	CASSSSGGGAKNIQYF	TGTGCCAGCAGTAGTAGCGGGGGGGGAGCCAAAAACATTCAGTACTTC
.	TRBV2	TRBD1	TRBJ1-1	CASSERDRMNTEAFF	TGTGCCAGCAGTGAAAGGGACAGGATGAACACTGAAGCTTTCTTT
few	TRBV6-6	TRBD1	TRBJ1-1	CASEPRDRGLTEAFF	TGTGCCAGCGAACCGCGCGACAGGGGGCTTACTGAAGCTTTCTTT
.	TRBV19	.	TRBJ1-4	CASSISLIEEKLFF	TGTGCCAGTAGTATAAGCCTAATTGAGGAAAAACTGTTTTTT
.	TRBV6-2/TRBV6-3	.	TRBJ2-7	CASSYSKDSLPYEQYF	TGTGCCAGCAGTTACTCGAAGGACAGTCTACCCTACGAGCAGTACTTC
few	TRBV6-5	TRBD1	TRBJ2-7	CASRGGAYEQYF	TGTGCCAGCAGAGGGGGCGCTTACGAGCAGTACTTC
.	TRBV7-3	.	TRBJ1-3	CASSPGAGNTIYF	TGTGCCAGCAGCCCGGGAGCTGGAAACACCATATATTTT